A selection of T cell receptor beta chains follows, all from one sample in a study of T cell responses to AZD1222 COVID-19 vaccine. This table comes from immunoSEQ multiplex PCR, and its TCRdb copy is limited to in-frame clones, with some not included. The sample has approximately 50,000 clones; approximately 86% are singletons. The sample consisted of peripheral blood, taken 28 days after the second AZD1222 dose. These receptors all come from an adult who received the AZD1222 COVID-19 vaccine. Each CDR3 is given with its conserved first and last residue. D genes are given only for firm matches. The size entry is marked missing in some rows and otherwise reads once, few, many or a size class.

J,size,D,V,DNA,CDR3
TRBJ1-1,once,NA,TRBV15,TGTGCCACCAGCAGAGATGGGCAATCTGAAGCTTTCTTT,CATSRDGQSEAFF
TRBJ1-5,NA,NA,TRBV6-5,TGTGCCAGCAGCGAGACAGTGGGTAGCAATCAGCCCCAGCATTTT,CASSETVGSNQPQHF
TRBJ1-1,NA,TRBD1,TRBV28,TGTGCCAGCAGTCAGGGGGGCCCGCTGAACACTGAAGCTTTCTTT,CASSQGGPLNTEAFF
TRBJ1-1,NA,NA,TRBV6-5,TGTGCCAGCACCGAGAGAAGGAACACTGAAGCTTTCTTT,CASTERRNTEAFF
TRBJ1-2,NA,NA,TRBV7-9,TGTGCCAGCACTGAGTTAAACTATGGCTACACCTTC,CASTELNYGYTF
TRBJ1-2,NA,NA,TRBV7-9,TGTGCCAGCAGCTTCGGGGGCAGGAACTATGGCTACACCTTC,CASSFGGRNYGYTF
TRBJ1-1,medium-sized,NA,TRBV2,TGTGCCAGCAGTACCCTGGGCCTGAACACTGAAGCTTTCTTT,CASSTLGLNTEAFF
TRBJ2-5,NA,NA,TRBV12-2,TGTGCAAGTCGCTTAACCCCGGACAGGCTCCCCAGGTCCCAGTACTTC,CASRLTPDRLPRSQYF
TRBJ1-2,NA,NA,TRBV5-6,TGTGCCAGCAGCGAAGTGTCCGCGCAACCATACTATGGCTACACCTTC,CASSEVSAQPYYGYTF
TRBJ1-4,NA,NA,TRBV6-5,TGTGCCAGCAGGTGGAACAGCCATAATAACGAAAAACTGTTTTTT,CASRWNSHNNEKLFF
TRBJ1-2,NA,NA,TRBV28,TGTGCCAGCAGTTTCGAAGGGTTTAGAGGCTACACCTTC,CASSFEGFRGYTF
TRBJ2-1,NA,NA,TRBV6-5,TGTGCCAGCAGTTACGCCGGGCTCAATGGGGAGCAGTTCTTC,CASSYAGLNGEQFF
TRBJ1-1,NA,NA,TRBV30,TGTGCCTGGAGTGTTCCTGACAGAAACACTGAAGCTTTCTTT,CAWSVPDRNTEAFF
TRBJ1-3,NA,TRBD1,TRBV7-2,TGTGCCAGCAGCTTGGACAGGGCTGGAAACACCATATATTTT,CASSLDRAGNTIYF
TRBJ1-4,few,NA,TRBV28,TGTGCCAGCAGTGGTTCACAGGGAGCAACTAATGAAAAACTGTTTTTT,CASSGSQGATNEKLFF
TRBJ1-4,few,NA,TRBV15,TGTGCCACCAGCAGAGTGGGACAAGTATCTGAAAAACTGTTTTTT,CATSRVGQVSEKLFF
TRBJ1-5,NA,TRBD1,TRBV19,TGTGCCAGTACCTCAGACAGGGGATACTCGTCCCAGCATTTT,CASTSDRGYSSQHF
TRBJ1-4,NA,NA,TRBV14,TGTGCCAGCAGCCAAGACCACCAAAGGCGTGAAAAACTGTTTTTT,CASSQDHQRREKLFF
TRBJ2-2,NA,NA,TRBV4-3,TGCGCCAGCAGCAAACGCTCCGGGGAGCTGTTTTTT,CASSKRSGELFF
TRBJ1-1,NA,TRBD1,TRBV7-2,TGTGCCAGCAGCTTCCAGGGGGTGAACACTGAAGCTTTCTTT,CASSFQGVNTEAFF
TRBJ2-7,NA,TRBD1,TRBV29-1,TGCAGCGTTGAGGGGGACAGGGGTAAGCAGTACTTC,CSVEGDRGKQYF
TRBJ2-5,NA,TRBD1,TRBV27,TGTGCCAGCAGTACCCGACAGGGGCAAGAGACCCAGTACTTC,CASSTRQGQETQYF
TRBJ2-5,NA,NA,TRBV5-1,TGCGCCAGCAGCTTGGGACTTTTCCAAGAGACCCAGTACTTC,CASSLGLFQETQYF
TRBJ2-3,NA,NA,TRBV27,TGTGCCAGCAGACCCCAAGGGACGGGGGGCACAGATACGCAGTATTTT,CASRPQGTGGTDTQYF
TRBJ1-1,NA,TRBD1,TRBV9,TGTGCCAGCAGCGTAGAAACAGGGGGCCTCACTGAAGCTTTCTTT,CASSVETGGLTEAFF
TRBJ1-4,few,NA,TRBV5-1,TGCGCCAGCAGCTTGCAGGGGCTTAACGAAAAACTGTTTTTT,CASSLQGLNEKLFF
TRBJ2-4,NA,TRBD2,TRBV27,TGTGCCAGCAGAGTATTGAGCGGGGGGGCGGCCAAAAACATTCAGTACTTC,CASRVLSGGAAKNIQYF
TRBJ2-5,NA,NA,TRBV3-1/TRBV3-2,TGTGCCAGCAGCCGCCTGACAGACCAAGTGACCCAGTACTTC,CASSRLTDQVTQYF
TRBJ2-1,NA,NA,TRBV6-5,TGTGCCAGCAACCCATCGGACACCGCCTTGGGTTTCTTC,CASNPSDTALGFF
TRBJ1-3,NA,NA,TRBV11-2,TGTGCCAGCAGCTTAGGCAGCACTACTGGAAACACCATATATTTT,CASSLGSTTGNTIYF
TRBJ2-3,NA,NA,TRBV19,TGTGCCAGTAACCCCCAGGGGGGAGATACGCAGTATTTT,CASNPQGGDTQYF
TRBJ2-7,NA,NA,TRBV11-3,TGTGCCAGCAGCTTATCAGCATCGTACGAGCAGTACTTC,CASSLSASYEQYF
TRBJ1-2,NA,TRBD1,TRBV6-2/TRBV6-3,TGTGCCAGCAGTTTCGAGGACAGGGTAGGATTCTATGGCTACACCTTC,CASSFEDRVGFYGYTF
TRBJ1-5,NA,NA,TRBV7-2,TGTGCCAGCAGAGGCCTCCGCACAGGGAATTGGAATTTT,CASRGLRTGNWNF
TRBJ1-4,NA,NA,TRBV4-1,TGCGCCAGCAGCCTAATACCGGGTGAGAGTGAAAAACTGTTTTTT,CASSLIPGESEKLFF
TRBJ2-7,NA,TRBD1,TRBV28,TGTGCCACCCAGGGAGGACAGGGTCCCTACGAGCAGTACTTC,CATQGGQGPYEQYF
TRBJ2-7,NA,NA,TRBV7-9,NA,CASGTLWQYF